The 2 T cell receptor beta chains presented below share a single source sample, sequenced in a study of a mutant IDH1 vaccine in newly diagnosed glioma. TCRdb keeps only in-frame clones here, not all; method: immunoSEQ multiplex PCR. The repertoire holds 50,000 to 70,000 clones, with 70% to 90% as singletons. As to time point: week 35, safety follow-up. Vaccination comprised doses that each held 300 ug of mutant IDH1 20-mer peptide, plus topical imiquimod. No antigen has been assigned to these receptors. The source was PBMCs, collected from a glioma patient whose treatment included an IDH1 peptide vaccine. Receptors originate from a man aged 40-49 years with glioma.

This clone showed up just once. The chain recombines TRBV18 with TRBJ2-1, with 15 bases identical to TRBD2. The CDR3 contains 14 residues. V lost 8 bases and J lost 7; bases outside the gene matches: 3. In germline, CDR1 is KGHSH, CDR2 LQKENI. The CDR3 is CASQGLAGGNEQFF. Written as DNA, the CDR3 is TGTGCCAGCCAGGGACTAGCGGGAGGTAATGAGCAGTTCTTC.

The CDR3 region has the DNA TGTGCCAGCAGCTTTTCGGCAGGGGTAAGCTACGAGCAGTACTTC. It is translated as CASSFSAGVSYEQYF. The chain links TRBV11-3 to TRBJ2-7, with D possibly being TRBD1 (6 bases). V gave up 3 bases and J gave up 3 bases, with 15 bases separating them. The germline V gene has CDR1 SGHNT and CDR2 YENEEA. The CDR3 has 15 residues.